The clone carrying this TCR beta chain has a single count. Its antigen is not identified. Assay: immunoSEQ multiplex PCR; the TCRdb copy retains only in-frame clones and omits some. The sample lists roughly 100,000 clones, about 85% occurring once. This sample stems from a study of OX40 agonist ivuxolimab in advanced cancers. Study-wide background: Partial responses, seen in three patients, involved one hepatocellular carcinoma and two cutaneous melanomas. Study-level points and caveats: Certain nonresponding patients likewise had low normalized T-cell clonal expansion. CD4+ and CD8+ T cells in blood underwent clonal expansion by week 6 at 0.1 to 3.0 mg/kg. It was not determined which antigens were specifically recognized by the peripheral T cells that had undergone clonal expansion.

In germline, CDR1 is LNHDA, CDR2 SQIVND (reference sequence). This CDR3 has 14 amino acids. V shed 6 bases and J 2 bases; nucleotides not matched to a gene: 3. This sequence was found in an adult with an advanced solid tumor such as melanoma, head and neck, liver or kidney cancer. This sequence joins TRBV19 and TRBJ2-5; 10 bases are a match to TRBD1. Material: CD4+ or CD8+ T cells sorted from blood, obtained in a trial of the OX40 agonist ivuxolimab. CDR3 sequence reads: CASRKDRGQETQYF. CDR3 DNA sequence: TGTGCCAGTAGAAAGGACAGGGGGCAAGAGACCCAGTACTTC.